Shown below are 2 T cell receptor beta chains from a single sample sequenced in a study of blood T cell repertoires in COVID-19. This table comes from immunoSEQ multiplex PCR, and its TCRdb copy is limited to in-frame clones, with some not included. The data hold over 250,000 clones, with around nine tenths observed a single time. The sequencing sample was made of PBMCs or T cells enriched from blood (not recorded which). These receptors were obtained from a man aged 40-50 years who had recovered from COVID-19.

CDR3 sequence reads: CASSLEPQGAINSPLHF. DNA of the CDR3: TGTGCCAGCAGCTTAGAGCCACAGGGGGCGATTAATTCACCCCTCCACTTT. The chain is built from TRBV7-3 and TRBJ1-6; 9 bases map to TRBD1. Per the germline V gene, CDR1 is SGHTA and CDR2 is FQGTGA. With V trimmed by 2 bases and J by 6 bases, 8 bases remained unmatched. This CDR3 has 17 amino acids.

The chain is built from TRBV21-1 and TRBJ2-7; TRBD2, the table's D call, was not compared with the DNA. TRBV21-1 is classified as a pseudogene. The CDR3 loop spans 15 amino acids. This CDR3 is CAALGRRPFSYEQYF. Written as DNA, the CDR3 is TGTGCCGCCCTAGGTCGGAGGCCCTTTTCCTACGAGCAGTACTTC.